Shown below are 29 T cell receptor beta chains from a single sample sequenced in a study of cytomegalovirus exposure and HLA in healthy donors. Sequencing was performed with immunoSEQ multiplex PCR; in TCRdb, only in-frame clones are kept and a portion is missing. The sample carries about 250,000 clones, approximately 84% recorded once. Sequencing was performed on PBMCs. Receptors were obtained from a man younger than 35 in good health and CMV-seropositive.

DNA for the CDR3: TGTGCCACCCTAGGGACTAGCGGGGTCTACGAGCAGTACTTC. Protein product: CATLGTSGVYEQYF. The J gene is TRBJ2-7, the V gene TRBV10-3, with 13 bases matching TRBD2. Germline trimming cut 10 bases from V and 3 bases from J; bases unmatched to any gene: 6. The CDR3 runs 14 residues. CDR1 is ENHRY and CDR2 is SYGVKD in the germline V gene.

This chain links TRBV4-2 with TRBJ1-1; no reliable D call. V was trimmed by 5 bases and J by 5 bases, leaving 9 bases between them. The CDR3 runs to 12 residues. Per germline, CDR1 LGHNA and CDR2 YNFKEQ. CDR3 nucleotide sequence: TGTGCCAGCAGCGCGGGTCGGACTGAAGCTTTCTTT. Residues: CASSAGRTEAFF.

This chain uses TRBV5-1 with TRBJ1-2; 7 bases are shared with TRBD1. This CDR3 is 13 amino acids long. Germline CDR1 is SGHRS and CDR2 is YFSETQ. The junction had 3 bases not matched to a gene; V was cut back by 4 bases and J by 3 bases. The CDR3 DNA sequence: TGCGCCAGCAGCGTCGGGACAGACTATGGCTACACCTTC. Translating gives CASSVGTDYGYTF.

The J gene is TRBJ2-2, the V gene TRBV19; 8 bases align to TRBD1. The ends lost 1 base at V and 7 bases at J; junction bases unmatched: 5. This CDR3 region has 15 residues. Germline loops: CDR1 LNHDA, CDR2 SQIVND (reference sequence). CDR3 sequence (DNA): TGTGCCAGTAGTATAGTCCAGGGGGCTATCGGGGAGCTGTTTTTT. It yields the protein CASSIVQGAIGELFF.

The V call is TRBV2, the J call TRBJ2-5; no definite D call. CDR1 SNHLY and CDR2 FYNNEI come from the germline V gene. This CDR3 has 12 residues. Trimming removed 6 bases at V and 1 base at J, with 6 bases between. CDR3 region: CASRWLQETQYF. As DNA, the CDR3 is TGTGCCAGCAGGTGGCTCCAAGAGACCCAGTACTTC.

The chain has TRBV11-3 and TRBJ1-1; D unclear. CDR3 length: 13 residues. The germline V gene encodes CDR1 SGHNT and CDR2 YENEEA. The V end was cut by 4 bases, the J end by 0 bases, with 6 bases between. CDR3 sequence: CASSSNMNTEAFF. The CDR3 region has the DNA TGTGCCAGCAGCTCAAATATGAACACTGAAGCTTTCTTT.

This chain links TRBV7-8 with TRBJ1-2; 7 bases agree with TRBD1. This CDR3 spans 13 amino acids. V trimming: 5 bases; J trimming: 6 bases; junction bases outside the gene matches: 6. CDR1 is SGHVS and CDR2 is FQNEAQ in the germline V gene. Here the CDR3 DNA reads TGTGCCAGCAGCCGAGGGGGACAGAATGGCTACACCTTC. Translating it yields CASSRGGQNGYTF.

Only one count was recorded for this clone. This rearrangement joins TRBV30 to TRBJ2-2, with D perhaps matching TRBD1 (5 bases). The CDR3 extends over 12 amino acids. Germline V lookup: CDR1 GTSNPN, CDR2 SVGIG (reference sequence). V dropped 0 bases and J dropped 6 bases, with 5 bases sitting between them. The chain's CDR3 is CAWSVGAGELFF. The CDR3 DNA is TGTGCCTGGAGTGTAGGGGCCGGGGAGCTGTTTTTT.

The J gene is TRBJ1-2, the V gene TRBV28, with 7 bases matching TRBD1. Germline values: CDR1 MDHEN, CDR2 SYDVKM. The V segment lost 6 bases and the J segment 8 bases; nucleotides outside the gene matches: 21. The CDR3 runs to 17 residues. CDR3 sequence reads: CASSLGSGGSRPEGYTF. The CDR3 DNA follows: TGTGCCAGCAGCCTTGGTTCAGGGGGAAGTCGTCCGGAGGGCTACACCTTC.

CDR3 coding DNA: TGTGCCAGCAGTTACACGACAGGTCGCGACCAGCCCCAGCATTTT. Translated, it gives CASSYTTGRDQPQHF. The chain couples TRBV6-6 to TRBJ1-5, with D perhaps TRBD1 (6 bases). V was trimmed by 2 bases and J by 7 bases, leaving 15 bases between them. The CDR3 has 15 residues. Looked up from germline, CDR1 is MNHNY and CDR2 is SVGAGI (reference sequence).

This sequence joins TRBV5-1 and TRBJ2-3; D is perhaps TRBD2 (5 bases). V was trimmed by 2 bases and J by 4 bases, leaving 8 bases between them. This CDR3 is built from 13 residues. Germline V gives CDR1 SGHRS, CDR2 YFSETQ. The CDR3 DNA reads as TGCGCCAGCAGCTTTGAGGGTCCAGATACGCAGTATTTT. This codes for CASSFEGPDTQYF. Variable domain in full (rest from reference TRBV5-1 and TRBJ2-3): KAGVTQTPRYLIKTRGQQVTLSCSPISGHRSVSWYQQTPGQGLQFLFEYFSETQRNKGNFPGRFSGRQFSNSRSEMNVSTLELGDSALYLCASSFEGPDTQYFGPGTRLTVL.

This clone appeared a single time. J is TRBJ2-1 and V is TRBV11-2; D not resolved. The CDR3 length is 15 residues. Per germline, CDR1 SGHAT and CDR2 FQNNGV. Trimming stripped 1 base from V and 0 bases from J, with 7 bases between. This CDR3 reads CASSLGFSSYNEQFF. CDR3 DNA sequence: TGTGCCAGCAGCTTAGGATTTTCCTCCTACAATGAGCAGTTCTTC.

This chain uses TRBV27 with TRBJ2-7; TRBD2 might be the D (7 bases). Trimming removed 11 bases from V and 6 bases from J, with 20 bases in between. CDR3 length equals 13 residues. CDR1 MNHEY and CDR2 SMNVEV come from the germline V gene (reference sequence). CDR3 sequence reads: CAAKGGGVREQYF. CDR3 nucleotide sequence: TGTGCCGCCAAAGGGGGAGGGGTTCGCGAGCAGTACTTC.

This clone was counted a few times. The CDR3 region has the DNA TGCAGCGTCGGGACAGGGGAAGAGGCGCCCCAGCATTTT. Translated: CSVGTGEEAPQHF. This chain uses TRBV29-1 with TRBJ1-5, with 10 bases fitting TRBD1. Germline-derived CDR1 and CDR2 are SQVTM and ANQGSEA. The CDR3 covers 13 residues. The junction had 8 bases not matched to a gene; V was cut back by 6 bases and J by 9 bases.

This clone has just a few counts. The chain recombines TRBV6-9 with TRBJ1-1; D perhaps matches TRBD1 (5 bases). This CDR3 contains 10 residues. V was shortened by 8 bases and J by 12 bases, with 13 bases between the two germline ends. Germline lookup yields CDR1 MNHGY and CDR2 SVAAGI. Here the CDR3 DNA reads TGTGCCAGCGCTTACTCAGGGTCTTTCTTT. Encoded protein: CASAYSGSFF.

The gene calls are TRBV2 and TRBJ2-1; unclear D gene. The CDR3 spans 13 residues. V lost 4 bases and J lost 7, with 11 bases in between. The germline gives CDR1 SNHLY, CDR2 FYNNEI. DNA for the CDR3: TGTGCCAGCAGTGCCAGATTAGGGAATGAGCAGTTCTTC. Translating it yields CASSARLGNEQFF.

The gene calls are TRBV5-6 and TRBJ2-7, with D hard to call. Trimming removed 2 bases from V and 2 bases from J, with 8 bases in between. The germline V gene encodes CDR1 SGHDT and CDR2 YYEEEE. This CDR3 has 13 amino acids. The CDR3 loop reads CASSFGVAYEQYF. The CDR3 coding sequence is TGTGCCAGCAGCTTCGGCGTAGCCTACGAGCAGTACTTC.

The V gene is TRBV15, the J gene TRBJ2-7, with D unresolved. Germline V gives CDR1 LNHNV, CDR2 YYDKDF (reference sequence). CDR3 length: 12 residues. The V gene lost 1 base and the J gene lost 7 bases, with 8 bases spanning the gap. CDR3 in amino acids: CATSRAYREQYF. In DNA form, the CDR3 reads TGTGCCACCAGCAGAGCCTACAGAGAGCAGTACTTC.

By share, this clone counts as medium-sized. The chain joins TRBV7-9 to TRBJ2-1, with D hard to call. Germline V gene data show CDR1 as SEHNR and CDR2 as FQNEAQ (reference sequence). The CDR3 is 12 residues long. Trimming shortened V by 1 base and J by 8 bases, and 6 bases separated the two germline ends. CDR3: CASSLDGYEQFF. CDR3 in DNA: TGTGCCAGCAGCTTAGACGGGTATGAGCAGTTCTTC.

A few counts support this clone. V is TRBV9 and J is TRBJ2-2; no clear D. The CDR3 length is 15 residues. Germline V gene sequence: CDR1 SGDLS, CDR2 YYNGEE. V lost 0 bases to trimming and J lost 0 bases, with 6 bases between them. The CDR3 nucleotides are TGTGCCAGCAGCGTAGCAGGAGCGAACACCGGGGAGCTGTTTTTT. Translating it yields CASSVAGANTGELFF.

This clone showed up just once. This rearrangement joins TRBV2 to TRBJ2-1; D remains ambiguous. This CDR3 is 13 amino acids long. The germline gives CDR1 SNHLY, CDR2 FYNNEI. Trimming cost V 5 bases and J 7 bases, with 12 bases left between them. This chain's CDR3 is CASSQMAINEQFF. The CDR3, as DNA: TGTGCCAGCAGTCAAATGGCAATTAATGAGCAGTTCTTC.

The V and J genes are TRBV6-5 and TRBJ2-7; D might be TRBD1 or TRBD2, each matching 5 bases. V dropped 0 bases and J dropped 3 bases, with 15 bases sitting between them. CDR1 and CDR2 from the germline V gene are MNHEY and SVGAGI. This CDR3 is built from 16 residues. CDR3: CASSYSSGRDGYEQYF. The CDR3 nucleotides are TGTGCCAGCAGTTACTCTTCGGGACGGGACGGCTACGAGCAGTACTTC.

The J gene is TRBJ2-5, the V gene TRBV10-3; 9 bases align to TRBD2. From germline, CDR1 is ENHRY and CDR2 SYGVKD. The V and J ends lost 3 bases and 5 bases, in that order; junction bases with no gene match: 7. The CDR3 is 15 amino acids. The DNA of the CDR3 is TGTGCCATCAGTGATGGCTGGCGGGAGGGTGAGACCCAGTACTTC. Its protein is CAISDGWREGETQYF.

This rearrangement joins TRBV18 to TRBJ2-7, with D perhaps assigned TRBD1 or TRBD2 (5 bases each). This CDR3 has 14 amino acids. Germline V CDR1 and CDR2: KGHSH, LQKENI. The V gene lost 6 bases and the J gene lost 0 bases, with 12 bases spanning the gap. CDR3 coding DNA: TGTGCCAGCTCTACCGGGACGGACTCCTACGAGCAGTACTTC. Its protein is CASSTGTDSYEQYF.

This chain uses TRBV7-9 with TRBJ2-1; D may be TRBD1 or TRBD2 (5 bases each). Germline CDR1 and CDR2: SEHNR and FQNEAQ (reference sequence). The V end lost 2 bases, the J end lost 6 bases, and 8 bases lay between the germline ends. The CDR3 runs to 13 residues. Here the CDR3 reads CASSLPGSNEQFF. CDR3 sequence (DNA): TGTGCCAGCAGCTTACCAGGGAGCAATGAGCAGTTCTTC.

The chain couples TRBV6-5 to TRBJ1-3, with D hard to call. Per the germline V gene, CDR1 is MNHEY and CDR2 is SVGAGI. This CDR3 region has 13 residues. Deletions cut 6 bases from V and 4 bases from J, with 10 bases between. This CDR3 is CASSPPQGNTIYF. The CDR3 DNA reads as TGTGCCAGCAGCCCACCCCAGGGAAACACCATATATTTT.

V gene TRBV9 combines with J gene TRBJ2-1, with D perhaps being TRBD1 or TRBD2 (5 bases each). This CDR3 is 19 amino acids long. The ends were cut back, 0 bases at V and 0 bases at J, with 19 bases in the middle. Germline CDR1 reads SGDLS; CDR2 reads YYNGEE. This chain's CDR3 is CASSVASGTFRSSYNEQFF. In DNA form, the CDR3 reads TGTGCCAGCAGCGTAGCTTCGGGGACCTTTAGGAGCTCCTACAATGAGCAGTTCTTC.

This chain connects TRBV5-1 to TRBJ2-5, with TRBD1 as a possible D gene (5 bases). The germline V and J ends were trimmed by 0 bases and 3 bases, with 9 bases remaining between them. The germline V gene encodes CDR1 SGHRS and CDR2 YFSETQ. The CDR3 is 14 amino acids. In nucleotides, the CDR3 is TGCGCCAGCAGCTTGGTGTCACAGGAAGAGACCCAGTACTTC. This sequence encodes CASSLVSQEETQYF.

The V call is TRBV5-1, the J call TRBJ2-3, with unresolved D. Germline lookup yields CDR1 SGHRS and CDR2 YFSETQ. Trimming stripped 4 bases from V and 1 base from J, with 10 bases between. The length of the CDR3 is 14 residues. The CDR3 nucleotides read TGCGCCAGCAGCCAATCGCGAGGCACAGATACGCAGTATTTT. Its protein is CASSQSRGTDTQYF.